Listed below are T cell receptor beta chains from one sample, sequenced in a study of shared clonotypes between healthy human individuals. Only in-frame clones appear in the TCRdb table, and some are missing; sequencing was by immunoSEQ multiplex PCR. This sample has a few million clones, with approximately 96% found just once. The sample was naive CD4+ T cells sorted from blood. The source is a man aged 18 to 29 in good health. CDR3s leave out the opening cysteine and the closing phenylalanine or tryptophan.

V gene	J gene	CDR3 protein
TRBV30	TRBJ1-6	AWSLVNSPLH
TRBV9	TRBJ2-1	ASSVNRGGRTYNEQF
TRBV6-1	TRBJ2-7	ASNSWGEQY
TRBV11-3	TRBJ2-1	ASSFSGTMWNEQF
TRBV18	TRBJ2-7	ASSPGTGSYEQY
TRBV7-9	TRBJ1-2	ASSLVAAGANYGYT
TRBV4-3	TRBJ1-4	ASSQAPSQGQNEKLF
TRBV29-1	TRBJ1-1	SVVSGTEAF
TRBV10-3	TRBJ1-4	AIKGQGDEKLF
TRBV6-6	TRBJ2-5	ASSYSIETQY
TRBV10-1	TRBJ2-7	ASSGPGLAGAYEQY
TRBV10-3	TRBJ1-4	AISESRGTNEKLF
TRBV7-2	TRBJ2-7	ASGRGPGEQY
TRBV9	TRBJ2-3	ASSDPGARPDTQY
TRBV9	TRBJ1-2	ASSVAGFASYGYT
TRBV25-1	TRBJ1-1	ASTTPTGTEAF